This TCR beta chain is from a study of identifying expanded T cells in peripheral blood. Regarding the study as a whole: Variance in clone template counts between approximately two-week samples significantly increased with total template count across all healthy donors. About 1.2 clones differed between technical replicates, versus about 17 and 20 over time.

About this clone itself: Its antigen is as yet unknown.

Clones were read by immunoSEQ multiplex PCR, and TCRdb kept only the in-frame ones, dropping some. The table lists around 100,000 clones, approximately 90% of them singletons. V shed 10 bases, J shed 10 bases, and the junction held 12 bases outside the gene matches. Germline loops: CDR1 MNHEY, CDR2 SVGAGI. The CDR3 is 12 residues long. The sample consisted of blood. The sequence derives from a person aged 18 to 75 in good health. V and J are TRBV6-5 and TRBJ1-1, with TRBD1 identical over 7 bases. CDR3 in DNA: TGTGCCACACAAACACTATCAGGGGGAGCTTTCTTT. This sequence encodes CATQTLSGGAFF.